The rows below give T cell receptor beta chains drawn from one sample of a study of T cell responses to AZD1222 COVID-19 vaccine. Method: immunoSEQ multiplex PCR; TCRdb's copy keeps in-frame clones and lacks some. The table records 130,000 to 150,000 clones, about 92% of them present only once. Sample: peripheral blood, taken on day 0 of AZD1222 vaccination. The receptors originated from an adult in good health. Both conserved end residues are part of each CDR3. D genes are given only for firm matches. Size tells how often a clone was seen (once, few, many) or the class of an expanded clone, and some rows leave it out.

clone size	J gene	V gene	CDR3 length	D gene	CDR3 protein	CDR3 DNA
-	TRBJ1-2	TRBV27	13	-	CASSLLGGYGYTF	TGTGCCAGCAGTTTATTGGGAGGCTATGGCTACACCTTC
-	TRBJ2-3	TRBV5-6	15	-	CASSLVGESTDTQYF	TGTGCCAGCAGCTTGGTGGGAGAGAGCACAGATACGCAGTATTTT
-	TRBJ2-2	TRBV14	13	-	CASSLRAGGELFF	TGTGCCAGCAGCCTCAGGGCAGGCGGGGAGCTGTTTTTT
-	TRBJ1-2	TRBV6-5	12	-	CASMGSAYGYTF	TGTGCCAGCATGGGCAGCGCCTATGGCTACACCTTC
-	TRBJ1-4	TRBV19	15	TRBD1	CASSIGQGTNEKLFF	TGTGCCAGTAGTATAGGACAGGGGACTAATGAAAAACTGTTTTTT
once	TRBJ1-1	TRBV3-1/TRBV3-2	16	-	CASSAQGLGMNTEAFF	TGTGCCAGCAGCGCACAGGGATTAGGGATGAACACTGAAGCTTTCTTT
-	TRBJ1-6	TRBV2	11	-	CASSANSPLHF	TGTGCCAGCAGTGCGAATTCACCCCTCCACTTT
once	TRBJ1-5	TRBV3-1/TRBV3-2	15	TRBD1	CASSQGGQGVQPQHF	TGTGCCAGCAGCCAAGGGGGCCAGGGGGTTCAGCCCCAGCATTTT
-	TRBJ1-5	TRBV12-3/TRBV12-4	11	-	CASSSRGPQHF	TGTGCCAGCAGTTCCAGGGGGCCCCAGCATTTT
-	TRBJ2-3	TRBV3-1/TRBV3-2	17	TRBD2	CASSQDISGISTDTQYF	TGTGCCAGCAGCCAAGATATTAGCGGGATTAGCACAGATACGCAGTATTTT
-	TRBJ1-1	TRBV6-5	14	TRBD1	CASSYYRGHTEAFF	TGTGCCAGCAGTTACTACAGGGGGCATACTGAAGCTTTCTTT
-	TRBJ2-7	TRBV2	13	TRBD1	CASGRDSSYEQYF	TGTGCCAGCGGACGGGACAGCTCCTACGAGCAGTACTTC
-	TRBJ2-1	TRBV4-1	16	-	CASSQIGGSTYNEQFF	TGCGCCAGCAGCCAAATAGGAGGGAGTACCTACAATGAGCAGTTCTTC
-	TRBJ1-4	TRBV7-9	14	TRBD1	CASSLTGKGEKLFF	TGTGCCAGCAGCCTGACAGGGAAAGGTGAAAAACTGTTTTTT
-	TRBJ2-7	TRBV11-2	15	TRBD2	CASSPLAGGPYEQYF	TGTGCCAGCAGCCCTCTAGCGGGAGGGCCATACGAGCAGTACTTC
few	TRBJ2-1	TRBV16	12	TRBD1	CASSRQGDEQFF	TGTGCCAGCAGCCGCCAGGGGGATGAGCAGTTCTTC
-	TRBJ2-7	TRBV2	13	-	CASSEEFRYEQYF	TGTGCCAGCAGTGAAGAGTTCCGGTACGAGCAGTACTTC
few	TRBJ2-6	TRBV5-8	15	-	CASRIGQSGANVLTF	TGTGCCAGCAGGATAGGCCAGTCTGGGGCCAACGTCCTGACTTTC
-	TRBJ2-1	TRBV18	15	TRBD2	CASSLSSGGADEQFF	TGTGCCAGCTCACTTTCTAGCGGGGGGGCCGATGAGCAGTTCTTC
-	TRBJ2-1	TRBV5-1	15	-	CASSSTGLSYNEQFF	TGCGCCAGCAGCTCTACGGGACTTTCATACAATGAGCAGTTCTTC
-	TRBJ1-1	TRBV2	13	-	CASSQQVGEEAFF	TGTGCCAGCAGTCAGCAGGTCGGGGAGGAAGCTTTCTTT
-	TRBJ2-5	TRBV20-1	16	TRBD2	CSASLGGLADQETQYF	TGCAGTGCTAGTCTGGGCGGACTAGCGGATCAAGAGACCCAGTACTTC
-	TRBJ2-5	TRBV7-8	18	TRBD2	CASSGVGTSGRIGETQYF	TGTGCCAGCAGCGGGGTTGGGACTAGCGGGAGAATAGGGGAGACCCAGTACTTC
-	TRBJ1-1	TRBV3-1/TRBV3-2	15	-	CASSQRGMSRQGAFF	TGTGCCAGCAGCCAGCGGGGAATGTCGCGACAAGGAGCTTTCTTT
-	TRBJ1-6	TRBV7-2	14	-	CASEGGQYNSPLHF	TGTGCCAGCGAGGGTGGCCAGTATAATTCACCCCTCCACTTT
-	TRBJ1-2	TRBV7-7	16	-	CASSSIMTAPVGGYTF	TGTGCTAGCAGCTCGATTATGACAGCGCCTGTGGGAGGCTACACCTTC
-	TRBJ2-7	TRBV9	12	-	CAKTGGRYEQYF	TGTGCCAAAACTGGGGGAAGGTACGAGCAGTACTTC
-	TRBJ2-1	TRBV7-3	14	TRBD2	CASSLGLAGNEQFF	TGTGCCAGCAGCTTGGGACTAGCGGGCAATGAGCAGTTCTTC
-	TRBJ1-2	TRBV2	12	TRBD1	CASKDRGDGYTF	TGTGCCAGCAAAGACAGGGGGGATGGCTACACCTTC
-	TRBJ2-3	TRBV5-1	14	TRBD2	CATQLALSTDTQYF	TGCGCCACCCAACTAGCGCTTTCCACAGATACGCAGTATTTT
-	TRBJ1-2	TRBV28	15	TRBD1	CASSVRQGTLYGYTF	TGTGCCAGCAGTGTCCGACAGGGGACCCTCTATGGCTACACCTTC
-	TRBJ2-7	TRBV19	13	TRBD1	CASSRNRGYEQYF	TGTGCCAGTAGTAGGAACAGGGGGTACGAGCAGTACTTC
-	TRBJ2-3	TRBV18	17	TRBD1	CASSPPTRQGRPDTQYF	TGTGCCAGCTCACCACCGACCCGACAGGGGAGGCCAGATACGCAGTATTTT